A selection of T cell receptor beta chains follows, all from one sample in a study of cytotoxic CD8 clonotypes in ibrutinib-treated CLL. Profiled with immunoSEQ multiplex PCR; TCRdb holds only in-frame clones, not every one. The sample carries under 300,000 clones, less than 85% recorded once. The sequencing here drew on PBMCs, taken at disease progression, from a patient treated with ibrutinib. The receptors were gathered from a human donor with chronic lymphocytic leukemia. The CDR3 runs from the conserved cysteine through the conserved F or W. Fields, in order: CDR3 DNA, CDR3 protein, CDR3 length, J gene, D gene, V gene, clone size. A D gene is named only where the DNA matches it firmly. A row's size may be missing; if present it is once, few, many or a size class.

CDR3 DNA: TGTGCCAGCAGCTTACCCACTGGCAGCGGAGACGTGTACAATGAGCAGTTCTTC; CDR3 protein: CASSLPTGSGDVYNEQFF; CDR3 length: 18; J gene: TRBJ2-1; D gene: .; V gene: TRBV11-2; clone size: .
CDR3 DNA: TGCGCCAGCAGCCCGGCAGGACAGACCACCTATGGCTACACCTTC; CDR3 protein: CASSPAGQTTYGYTF; CDR3 length: 15; J gene: TRBJ1-2; D gene: .; V gene: TRBV5-1; clone size: .
CDR3 DNA: TGCGCCAGCAGCCCGGGACTAGCGGGAGGGGATGAGCAGTTCTTC; CDR3 protein: CASSPGLAGGDEQFF; CDR3 length: 15; J gene: TRBJ2-1; D gene: TRBD2; V gene: TRBV5-1; clone size: .
CDR3 DNA: TGTGCCAGTAGCCAGAGGTCTTATGGCTACACCTTC; CDR3 protein: CASSQRSYGYTF; CDR3 length: 12; J gene: TRBJ1-2; D gene: .; V gene: TRBV19; clone size: .
CDR3 DNA: TGTGCCAGCCCGACATATCGCCCCTACGAGCAGTACTTC; CDR3 protein: CASPTYRPYEQYF; CDR3 length: 13; J gene: TRBJ2-7; D gene: .; V gene: TRBV11-3; clone size: .
CDR3 DNA: TGTGCCAGTAGTACCAGACAAGGGCCTAGCACAGATACGCAGTATTTT; CDR3 protein: CASSTRQGPSTDTQYF; CDR3 length: 16; J gene: TRBJ2-3; D gene: .; V gene: TRBV19; clone size: .
CDR3 DNA: TGTGCCAGCCATGGGCGAAGGACAGGGGACTACGAGCAGTACTTC; CDR3 protein: CASHGRRTGDYEQYF; CDR3 length: 15; J gene: TRBJ2-7; D gene: TRBD1; V gene: TRBV25-1; clone size: .
CDR3 DNA: TGTGCCAGCAGCTACTCATGGGAGGATGGCTACACCTTC; CDR3 protein: CASSYSWEDGYTF; CDR3 length: 13; J gene: TRBJ1-2; D gene: .; V gene: TRBV6-5; clone size: .
CDR3 DNA: TGTGCCAGCAGCTTGGCCTTAGGGGGACCTTCCTACGAGCAGTACTTC; CDR3 protein: CASSLALGGPSYEQYF; CDR3 length: 16; J gene: TRBJ2-7; D gene: .; V gene: TRBV5-4; clone size: .
CDR3 DNA: TGCGCCAGCAGCTTGGGTTTCCGGAATGAGCAGTTCTTC; CDR3 protein: CASSLGFRNEQFF; CDR3 length: 13; J gene: TRBJ2-1; D gene: .; V gene: TRBV5-1; clone size: .
CDR3 DNA: TGTGCCAGCAGCTACAACAAGATGGAGACCCAGTACTTC; CDR3 protein: CASSYNKMETQYF; CDR3 length: 13; J gene: TRBJ2-5; D gene: .; V gene: TRBV7-3; clone size: .
CDR3 DNA: TGCGCCAGCAGCCAAGGTGGGGCGGGGCCCACAGATACGCAGTATTTT; CDR3 protein: CASSQGGAGPTDTQYF; CDR3 length: 16; J gene: TRBJ2-3; D gene: .; V gene: TRBV4-1; clone size: .
CDR3 DNA: TGTGCCAGCAGCTTAAACGGGAGGCACACAGATACGCAGTATTTT; CDR3 protein: CASSLNGRHTDTQYF; CDR3 length: 15; J gene: TRBJ2-3; D gene: TRBD2; V gene: TRBV7-2; clone size: once
CDR3 DNA: TGTGCCAGCAGAGACAACAGGGTGAGCTCCTACAATGAGCAGTTCTTC; CDR3 protein: CASRDNRVSSYNEQFF; CDR3 length: 16; J gene: TRBJ2-1; D gene: .; V gene: TRBV6-6; clone size: .
CDR3 DNA: TGTGCCAGTAGTATAAGGGCACTCGAGGGGAACACTGAAGCTTTCTTT; CDR3 protein: CASSIRALEGNTEAFF; CDR3 length: 16; J gene: TRBJ1-1; D gene: .; V gene: TRBV19; clone size: .
CDR3 DNA: TGTGCCAGCAGCGTAGAGGGCACCGGGGAGCTGTTTTTT; CDR3 protein: CASSVEGTGELFF; CDR3 length: 13; J gene: TRBJ2-2; D gene: .; V gene: TRBV9; clone size: few
CDR3 DNA: TGTGCCGGCCCTCGGACGACAGGGATGGCTAACTATGGCTACACCTTC; CDR3 protein: CAGPRTTGMANYGYTF; CDR3 length: 16; J gene: TRBJ1-2; D gene: TRBD1; V gene: TRBV2; clone size: few
CDR3 DNA: TGTGCCAGCCCGGGACCAAGATACGAGCAGTACTTC; CDR3 protein: CASPGPRYEQYF; CDR3 length: 12; J gene: TRBJ2-7; D gene: .; V gene: TRBV6-1; clone size: few
CDR3 DNA: TGTGCCAGCTCGGGGGGAAGTAGCAATCAGCCCCAGCATTTT; CDR3 protein: CASSGGSSNQPQHF; CDR3 length: 14; J gene: TRBJ1-5; D gene: .; V gene: TRBV18; clone size: .
CDR3 DNA: TGCAGCGGGCAGACAGGGCCTAATGAAAAACTGTTTTTT; CDR3 protein: CSGQTGPNEKLFF; CDR3 length: 13; J gene: TRBJ1-4; D gene: TRBD1; V gene: TRBV29-1; clone size: .
CDR3 DNA: TGTGCCAGCAGTCGATGGACTGGAGTAATGAAAGAGACCCAGTACTTC; CDR3 protein: CASSRWTGVMKETQYF; CDR3 length: 16; J gene: TRBJ2-5; D gene: .; V gene: TRBV27; clone size: few
CDR3 DNA: TGCAGCGTCGGGCTCGGGGGCTCCTACGAGCAGTACTTC; CDR3 protein: CSVGLGGSYEQYF; CDR3 length: 13; J gene: TRBJ2-7; D gene: .; V gene: TRBV29-1; clone size: .
CDR3 DNA: TGTGCCAGCAGCTTGGATCTGTTTACCGAAGCTTTCTTT; CDR3 protein: CASSLDLFTEAFF; CDR3 length: 13; J gene: TRBJ1-1; D gene: .; V gene: TRBV5-4; clone size: .
CDR3 DNA: TGCGCCAGCAGATCCGGGACTAACACAGATACGCAGTATTTT; CDR3 protein: CASRSGTNTDTQYF; CDR3 length: 14; J gene: TRBJ2-3; D gene: TRBD2; V gene: TRBV5-1; clone size: .
CDR3 DNA: TGTGCCAGCAGCCCGCCAGGAGGTGGGTCGGATGGCTACACCTTC; CDR3 protein: CASSPPGGGSDGYTF; CDR3 length: 15; J gene: TRBJ1-2; D gene: .; V gene: TRBV7-2; clone size: few
CDR3 DNA: TGCGCCAGCAGCCCGGGCAGTGTAAATCAGCCCCAGCATTTT; CDR3 protein: CASSPGSVNQPQHF; CDR3 length: 14; J gene: TRBJ1-5; D gene: .; V gene: TRBV5-1; clone size: .
CDR3 DNA: TGTGCCAGTGCCCGGGGGGGCCCTAGCACAGATACGCAGTATTTT; CDR3 protein: CASARGGPSTDTQYF; CDR3 length: 15; J gene: TRBJ2-3; D gene: TRBD2; V gene: TRBV7-9; clone size: .
CDR3 DNA: TGTGCCAGCTCACCAAGGGGCCCGGACCCCTACGAGCAGTACTTC; CDR3 protein: CASSPRGPDPYEQYF; CDR3 length: 15; J gene: TRBJ2-7; D gene: .; V gene: TRBV18; clone size: .
CDR3 DNA: TGTGCCAGCAGTCGTAGCGGTCCCGGGGGCTCCTACAATGAGCAGTTCTTC; CDR3 protein: CASSRSGPGGSYNEQFF; CDR3 length: 17; J gene: TRBJ2-1; D gene: .; V gene: TRBV7-6; clone size: .
CDR3 DNA: TGTGCCAGCAGCTTCGGACAGCAATCCTACGAGCAGTACTTC; CDR3 protein: CASSFGQQSYEQYF; CDR3 length: 14; J gene: TRBJ2-7; D gene: .; V gene: TRBV9; clone size: .
CDR3 DNA: TGTGCCAGCAGCCAAGTACCCGGAATGGGTTCACCCCTCCACTTT; CDR3 protein: CASSQVPGMGSPLHF; CDR3 length: 15; J gene: TRBJ1-6; D gene: .; V gene: TRBV14; clone size: .
CDR3 DNA: TGTGCCAGCAGTTATGACAGGTACTCTGGGGCCAACGTCCTGACTTTC; CDR3 protein: CASSYDRYSGANVLTF; CDR3 length: 16; J gene: TRBJ2-6; D gene: .; V gene: TRBV6-9; clone size: .
CDR3 DNA: TGTGCCAGCAGTTCCGACAGGTTAAAAAACATTCAGTACTTC; CDR3 protein: CASSSDRLKNIQYF; CDR3 length: 14; J gene: TRBJ2-4; D gene: .; V gene: TRBV6-5; clone size: .
CDR3 DNA: TGTGCCAGCAGCCACAGGGGCGGCTATGGCTACACCTTC; CDR3 protein: CASSHRGGYGYTF; CDR3 length: 13; J gene: TRBJ1-2; D gene: .; V gene: TRBV4-2; clone size: .
CDR3 DNA: TGTGCCAGCAGCGTAGGCCAGGGGCGGTCCTACGAGCAGTACTTC; CDR3 protein: CASSVGQGRSYEQYF; CDR3 length: 15; J gene: TRBJ2-7; D gene: .; V gene: TRBV9; clone size: .
CDR3 DNA: TGTGCCAGCAGTTCCCCTTACTCGACTAGCGGAGACGAGCAGTACTTC; CDR3 protein: CASSSPYSTSGDEQYF; CDR3 length: 16; J gene: TRBJ2-7; D gene: TRBD2; V gene: TRBV27; clone size: .
CDR3 DNA: TGTGCCAGCAGCGTAGGCGACGGAACCTACGAGCAGTACTTC; CDR3 protein: CASSVGDGTYEQYF; CDR3 length: 14; J gene: TRBJ2-7; D gene: .; V gene: TRBV9; clone size: few
CDR3 DNA: TGCGCCAGCAGCCAAGGGACTAGCGCTACCTACGAGCAGTACTTC; CDR3 protein: CASSQGTSATYEQYF; CDR3 length: 15; J gene: TRBJ2-7; D gene: TRBD2; V gene: TRBV4-3; clone size: .
CDR3 DNA: TGTGCCAGCTCACTTGGGTCCCTAGGCTCTGGAAACACCATATATTTT; CDR3 protein: CASSLGSLGSGNTIYF; CDR3 length: 16; J gene: TRBJ1-3; D gene: .; V gene: TRBV18; clone size: .
CDR3 DNA: TGTGCCATCAGGGCCCTGGACAGGGACAATGAGCAGTTCTTC; CDR3 protein: CAIRALDRDNEQFF; CDR3 length: 14; J gene: TRBJ2-1; D gene: TRBD1; V gene: TRBV10-3; clone size: .
CDR3 DNA: TGTGCCAGCTCACGACGACAGGGCGCCAATCAGCCCCAGCATTTT; CDR3 protein: CASSRRQGANQPQHF; CDR3 length: 15; J gene: TRBJ1-5; D gene: TRBD1; V gene: TRBV18; clone size: few
CDR3 DNA: TGTGCCAGCAGCTTTCCCCCCGACAGTTTTACGCAGTATTTT; CDR3 protein: CASSFPPDSFTQYF; CDR3 length: 14; J gene: TRBJ2-3; D gene: .; V gene: TRBV5-5; clone size: .
CDR3 DNA: TGCAGCGTTATCGCTAGGGGACAAGTTCCGACTAATGAAAAACTGTTTTTT; CDR3 protein: CSVIARGQVPTNEKLFF; CDR3 length: 17; J gene: TRBJ1-4; D gene: .; V gene: TRBV29-1; clone size: .
CDR3 DNA: TGTGCCAGCAGTGAAGCGCGACTAGCGGGGGCCACAGATACGCAGTATTTT; CDR3 protein: CASSEARLAGATDTQYF; CDR3 length: 17; J gene: TRBJ2-3; D gene: TRBD2; V gene: TRBV6-1; clone size: once
CDR3 DNA: TGTGCCAGCAGTTACTCAGGGGTAGGCCTCTACGAGCAGTACTTC; CDR3 protein: CASSYSGVGLYEQYF; CDR3 length: 15; J gene: TRBJ2-7; D gene: .; V gene: TRBV6-5; clone size: .
CDR3 DNA: TGCGCCAGCAGCCAAGCTCCCGGGGACGGCTACACCTTC; CDR3 protein: CASSQAPGDGYTF; CDR3 length: 13; J gene: TRBJ1-2; D gene: .; V gene: TRBV4-1; clone size: .
CDR3 DNA: TGTGCCAGCAGTTTAGCCGGGCGCTCCTACGAGCAGTACTTC; CDR3 protein: CASSLAGRSYEQYF; CDR3 length: 14; J gene: TRBJ2-7; D gene: .; V gene: TRBV27; clone size: few
CDR3 DNA: TGTGCCAGGGACTACGGACAGGGCAACACTGAAGCTTTCTTT; CDR3 protein: CARDYGQGNTEAFF; CDR3 length: 14; J gene: TRBJ1-1; D gene: TRBD1; V gene: TRBV2; clone size: .
CDR3 DNA: TGTGCCAGCAGTTCGGGGCGGGGGTCTTCACCCCTCCACTTT; CDR3 protein: CASSSGRGSSPLHF; CDR3 length: 14; J gene: TRBJ1-6; D gene: .; V gene: TRBV6-5; clone size: .
CDR3 DNA: TGTGCCAGCAGTGAGGGACTACTGGATACGCAGTATTTT; CDR3 protein: CASSEGLLDTQYF; CDR3 length: 13; J gene: TRBJ2-3; D gene: TRBD2; V gene: TRBV2; clone size: .
CDR3 DNA: TGTGCCAGCAGTGAATGGGGCCCAGCGGGAGGGTCCGAGTACTTC; CDR3 protein: CASSEWGPAGGSEYF; CDR3 length: 15; J gene: TRBJ2-7; D gene: TRBD2; V gene: TRBV2; clone size: .
CDR3 DNA: TGTGCCAGCAGTCAGGGGGAAATCTCCTACGAGCAGTACTTC; CDR3 protein: CASSQGEISYEQYF; CDR3 length: 14; J gene: TRBJ2-7; D gene: TRBD1; V gene: TRBV7-3; clone size: .
CDR3 DNA: TGTGCCAGCAGCAGCACAGGGGGTGTAAACATTCAGTACTTC; CDR3 protein: CASSSTGGVNIQYF; CDR3 length: 14; J gene: TRBJ2-4; D gene: TRBD1; V gene: TRBV2; clone size: .
CDR3 DNA: TGTGCCAGCAGGATGGACCGAGTCAACTATGGCTACACCTTC; CDR3 protein: CASRMDRVNYGYTF; CDR3 length: 14; J gene: TRBJ1-2; D gene: .; V gene: TRBV5-6; clone size: once
CDR3 DNA: TGTGCCAGCAGCTTAGCGCGGCGGGCGGATTCACCCCTCCACTTT; CDR3 protein: CASSLARRADSPLHF; CDR3 length: 15; J gene: TRBJ1-6; D gene: .; V gene: TRBV7-6; clone size: .